What follows is one TCR beta chain and its context. This clone's antigen is unknown. Within one base of it there is no much larger clone, and no base qualities were kept. The transplants used related donors along with nonmyeloablative bone marrow transplantation, and in the human trials mixed chimerism was transient. Unstimulated Tregs (CD4+CD25+CD127-), CD4+ non-Tregs (CD4+CD25-), CD4 and CD8 cells were FACS-sorted from thawed PBMCs. The patients were 4 recipients of combined kidney and bone marrow transplants from the ITN036ST trial, and samples were available only for these trial subjects. Healthy control blood was separated into PBMCs by Ficoll density gradient and cryopreserved, and patient PBMCs were collected both before and after transplant. Per the germline V gene, SGHRS is the CDR1 and YFSETQ is the CDR2. There are 15 amino acids in the CDR3, from cysteine to phenylalanine inclusive. The CDR3 DNA has 45 bases and is translated from base 1. The germline V and J ends show losses of 4 bases and 7 bases respectively, and no gene match explains 2 bases of the junction.

Genomic DNA was extracted from sorted cells with the QIAGEN DNeasy Blood and Tissue Kit for TCRbeta CDR3 sequencing. High-throughput TCRbeta CDR3 sequencing, including PCR amplification with bias correction and internal controls, was performed commercially through immunoSEQ. As for how the authors treated the data: Unique productive TCRbeta sequences were defined by CDR3 nucleotide sequence where primers matched, and otherwise by CDR3 amino acid sequence together with Vbeta and Jbeta genes. Sorting error was corrected by removing sequences shared between sorted populations at a frequency ratio of 2:1 or less, and the remaining shared sequences were assigned to the higher population. A sequence was defined as donor-reactive if the sequence was expanded at least 5-fold in CFSE-low cells compared with unstimulated cells and had a frequency of at least 0.01% in CFSE-low cells. Jensen-Shannon divergence calculated on the top 100 TCRbeta sequences ranked by frequency was used to measure repertoire divergence. For samples with multiple sequencing runs, sorting error was corrected in each run separately before the runs were combined. TCRdb's version of the immuneACCESS table is confined to in-frame rearrangements and falls short of the full clone set. An unresolved V gene accounts for under half of the shortfall where checked; the remainder is of unknown origin. V and J calls and clone size are given by that table; D and trimming were obtained from the DNA. The sample table holds about 50,000 clones, of which about nine tenths were seen once. Roughly 16% of the sample is taken by the ten largest.

This record comes from a study of Tregs in tolerant kidney transplant recipients (dated by TCRdb to about 2019). With regard to the full study: The study applied TCRbeta sequencing to find donor-specific regulatory T cells before combined kidney and bone marrow transplantation and then followed those same cells after transplant. Overall study outcomes, separate from this receptor: Biological reproducibility was not examined directly, but technical replication error appeared to be minimal. For some patients the PCR primers changed over time, which made it impossible to compare the samples from those patients at the nucleotide level. Expanding Tregs with activated donor B cells appeared to identify the most biologically relevant and donor-specific TCRbeta repertoire. Because only a small number of patients were included, the study had limitations, and the results will need to be validated in larger populations as well as under other immunosuppression protocols. In tolerant patients, the expansion of donor-specific Tregs was greater than global Treg expansion, suggesting that the expansion was antigen-driven rather than nonspecific.

Source: CD8+ T cells from blood (PBMCs), taken 12 months after the transplant. The chain is made from TRBV5-1 and TRBJ2-1; TRBD2 fits 16 bases in the junction. The receptor was isolated from a human patient who received a combined kidney and bone marrow transplant. Donor T cells from the graft may be present among the T cells after a transplant. The DNA is as follows: TGCGCCAGCAGCGGGACTAGCGGGGGGGGAAATGAGCAGTTCTTC. It is translated as CASSGTSGGGNEQFF. Reference TRBV5-1 and TRBJ2-1 genes cover what lies past the CDR3, so the full variable domain is KAGVTQTPRYLIKTRGQQVTLSCSPISGHRSVSWYQQTPGQGLQFLFEYFSETQRNKGNFPGRFSGRQFSNSRSEMNVSTLELGDSALYLCASSGTSGGGNEQFFGPGTRLTVL.